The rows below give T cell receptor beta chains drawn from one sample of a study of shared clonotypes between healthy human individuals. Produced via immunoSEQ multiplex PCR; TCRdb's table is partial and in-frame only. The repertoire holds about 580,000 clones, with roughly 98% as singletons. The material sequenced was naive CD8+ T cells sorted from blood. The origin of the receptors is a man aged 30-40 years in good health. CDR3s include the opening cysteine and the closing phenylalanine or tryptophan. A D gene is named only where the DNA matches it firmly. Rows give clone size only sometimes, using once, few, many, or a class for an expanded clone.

TGTGCCAGCAGCCCCACTAGTCTCACCTACGAGCAGTACTTC CASSPTSLTYEQYF . . TRBJ2-7 14 TRBV13
TGTGCCAGCAGTTACTCTTCAGGGGAGACTAATGAAAAACTGTTTTTT CASSYSSGETNEKLFF once . TRBJ1-4 16 TRBV6-5
TGCGCCAGCAGCCTGACCAGTCGCACCACAGATACGCAGTATTTT CASSLTSRTTDTQYF . . TRBJ2-3 15 TRBV4-1
TGTGCCAGTAGTAGAAAAGGTGGACCGGCATATAGCAATCAGCCCCAGCATTTT CASSRKGGPAYSNQPQHF . . TRBJ1-5 18 TRBV19
TGTGCCAGCAGTGAACATCGGACGGCTATGAACACTGAAGCTTTCTTT CASSEHRTAMNTEAFF . . TRBJ1-1 16 TRBV6-1
TGTGCCACCAGCAGTGAAGTAGCGGGAGGGATCTACGAGCAGTACTTC CATSSEVAGGIYEQYF . TRBD2 TRBJ2-7 16 TRBV15
TGTGCCAGCAGCTTGTTAGATACGCAGTATTTT CASSLLDTQYF . . TRBJ2-3 11 TRBV5-4
TGTGCCAGCAGCTCAACCACGGGACCCCTGAACTATGGCTACACCTTC CASSSTTGPLNYGYTF . . TRBJ1-2 16 TRBV11-3
TGCAGCATCCCCGGCTTAGCGGGAGGGCAGTGGTTCTTC CSIPGLAGGQWFF . TRBD2 TRBJ2-1 13 TRBV29-1
TGTGCCAGCAGCTTAGAGCGGACATCCCCATATGGCTACACCTTC CASSLERTSPYGYTF . . TRBJ1-2 15 TRBV7-9
TGCGCCAGCAGCCAAGGGGGCGGGAGGAGCTCCTACGAGCAGTACTTC CASSQGGGRSSYEQYF . TRBD2 TRBJ2-7 16 TRBV4-3
TGTGCCAGCAGACGAACGGGACTAGCGGGAGTCGGGGAGCTGTTTTTT CASRRTGLAGVGELFF . TRBD2 TRBJ2-2 16 TRBV11-2
TGCAGCGTTGAACCGACAGGGTTGAACACTGAAGCTTTCTTT CSVEPTGLNTEAFF . TRBD1 TRBJ1-1 14 TRBV29-1
TGTGCCAGCAGCTTAAGGACAGGATTTAACTATGGCTACACCTTC CASSLRTGFNYGYTF . TRBD1 TRBJ1-2 15 TRBV7-6
TGTGCCAGCAGTTTGAGGGGGCAGGACGAGCAGTACTTC CASSLRGQDEQYF once TRBD1 TRBJ2-7 13 TRBV28
TGTGCTAGCAGTCTTGACACCCACAATGAGCAGTTCTTC CASSLDTHNEQFF . . TRBJ2-1 13 TRBV7-7
TGTGCCAGCAGTTTAATCTGGACAGGTACGAACACTGAAGCTTTCTTT CASSLIWTGTNTEAFF . TRBD1 TRBJ1-1 16 TRBV27
TGTGCCAGCAGTTTTGGACAGGAGCATCAGCCCCAGCATTTT CASSFGQEHQPQHF . TRBD1 TRBJ1-5 14 TRBV28
TGCGCCAGCAGCCCAGACGTACAGGGAAGTGTGAACTATGGCTACACCTTC CASSPDVQGSVNYGYTF . . TRBJ1-2 17 TRBV4-3
TGTGCCAGCAGCGTAGCTTCTAGCGGGACTAAGTACGAGCAGTACTTC CASSVASSGTKYEQYF . TRBD2 TRBJ2-7 16 TRBV9
TGTGCCAGCAGTTTAGCAGGACAGGGACCCTACGAGCAGTACTTC CASSLAGQGPYEQYF . TRBD1 TRBJ2-7 15 TRBV27
TGTGCCAGCAGTACACAAACACCCGGGACTAGTTCCTCTGGGGCCAACGTCCTGACTTTC CASSTQTPGTSSSGANVLTF . TRBD2 TRBJ2-6 20 TRBV27
TGTGCCAGCAGGGCTCCAAGGGAGGCAGCTTTCTTT CASRAPREAAFF . . TRBJ1-1 12 TRBV27
TGTGCCAGCAGTCACGCTTGGCGGGAGGCCTACGAGCAGTACTTC CASSHAWREAYEQYF once TRBD2 TRBJ2-7 15 TRBV28
TGCGCCAGCAGCCGGACTAGCGACAATGAGCAGTTCTTC CASSRTSDNEQFF . TRBD2 TRBJ2-1 13 TRBV5-1
TGTGCCAGCAGTCTACGGGGCCCGTACCACGATACGCAGTATTTT CASSLRGPYHDTQYF . . TRBJ2-3 15 TRBV11-2
TGTGCCAGCAGTTTATCGGTTCTTTGGGCAGATACGCAGTATTTT CASSLSVLWADTQYF . . TRBJ2-3 15 TRBV27
TGTGCCAGCAGCTTAGGTTCTAGCGGGACTTACACAGATACGCAGTATTTT CASSLGSSGTYTDTQYF . TRBD2 TRBJ2-3 17 TRBV11-2
TGTGCCAGCAGCCATCTCTCGACAGGGTCCTCATCCTACGAGCAGTACTTC CASSHLSTGSSSYEQYF . TRBD1 TRBJ2-7 17 TRBV11-2
TGCAGCGTTGAGGGACCCAGAACAGGGATCTCTGGGGCCAACGTCCTGACTTTC CSVEGPRTGISGANVLTF . . TRBJ2-6 18 TRBV29-1
TGTGCCAGCAGCTCAAGCGGGAGCCCCGGCACAGATACGCAGTATTTT CASSSSGSPGTDTQYF . TRBD2 TRBJ2-3 16 TRBV5-5
TGTGCCAGCAGTAGGACTAATCAAGAGACCCAGTACTTC CASSRTNQETQYF once . TRBJ2-5 13 TRBV6-5
TGTGCCAGCAGTTTATGGGGGCCCAAGGCGATGAACACTGAAGCTTTCTTT CASSLWGPKAMNTEAFF . . TRBJ1-1 17 TRBV27
TGTGCCAGCCATAAGGCAGGGGCCTGGGAGGAGCAGTACTTC CASHKAGAWEEQYF . . TRBJ2-7 14 TRBV27
TGTGCCTGGAGAGCGGGAGTGTCCTACGAGCAGTACTTC CAWRAGVSYEQYF . TRBD2 TRBJ2-7 13 TRBV30
TGTGCCATCAGCGACCGGGGCCGGGAGACTAATGAAAAACTGTTTTTT CAISDRGRETNEKLFF once . TRBJ1-4 16 TRBV10-3
TGTGCCAGCAGCGCGGGGACAGGGAACACTGAAGCTTTCTTT CASSAGTGNTEAFF . TRBD1 TRBJ1-1 14 TRBV9
TGTGCCAGCAGTTTCCATTCTAGCCGTAACACCGGGGAGCTGTTTTTT CASSFHSSRNTGELFF . . TRBJ2-2 16 TRBV28
TGTGCCAGCAGTCCCCTGGGGGGTACCGGGGAGCTGTTTTTT CASSPLGGTGELFF . . TRBJ2-2 14 TRBV25-1
TGTGCCATAGGACACCAAGAGACCCAGTACTTC CAIGHQETQYF . . TRBJ2-5 11 TRBV2
TGTGCCAGCAGCTCTCCGGGGGGGGACACCGGGGAGCTGTTTTTT CASSSPGGDTGELFF . TRBD2 TRBJ2-2 15 TRBV7-8
TGCAGCGTTGAAGCCTCGGGGACCCAGTACTTC CSVEASGTQYF . . TRBJ2-5 11 TRBV29-1
TGCGCCAGCAGCCTTAATAGCGGGGTCACAGATACGCAGTATTTT CASSLNSGVTDTQYF . TRBD2 TRBJ2-3 15 TRBV4-3